Listed here are 18 T cell receptor beta chains from one sample, sequenced in a study of cytomegalovirus exposure and HLA in healthy donors. 13 Jbeta primers and 60 Vbeta primers were used for the PCR. Assay used: immunoSEQ multiplex PCR; TCRdb lists only in-frame clones, some missing. The top ten clones hold about 16% of a sample with 200,000 to 250,000 clones, about three quarters of them seen once. The sequenced sample consisted of PBMCs. These receptor sequences come from a man in his forties in good health and CMV-seronegative.

The genes are TRBV10-2 and TRBJ1-2; 8 bases match TRBD1. The germline V gene encodes CDR1 WSHSY and CDR2 SAAADI. The V and J ends lost 0 bases and 8 bases, in that order; junction bases with no gene match: 11. The CDR3 is 16 amino acids. The CDR3 sequence: CASSESHNRGSTGYTF. DNA for the CDR3: TGCGCCAGCAGTGAGTCGCATAACAGGGGGTCGACCGGCTACACCTTC.

In nucleotides, the CDR3 is TGTGCCAGCAGCTTAATAGGGAGTATGACCTACAATGAGCAGTTCTTC. Its translation is CASSLIGSMTYNEQFF. J is TRBJ2-1 and V is TRBV7-9; possible D gene TRBD2, 5 bases. Germline CDR1 and CDR2: SEHNR and FQNEAQ (reference sequence). The V end was cut by 2 bases, the J end by 2 bases, with 13 bases between. The CDR3 extends over 16 amino acids.

The genes are TRBV6-6 and TRBJ1-6; 8 nucleotides match TRBD1. This CDR3 has 13 amino acids. Trimming took 6 bases from V and 9 from J; bases not matched to a gene: 4. Looked up from germline, CDR1 is MNHNY and CDR2 is SVGAGI (reference sequence). CDR3 amino acids: CASRTGDGSPLHF. For the CDR3, the DNA is TGTGCCAGCAGGACAGGGGACGGTTCACCCCTCCACTTT.

The chain joins TRBV7-3 to TRBJ2-7; D may be TRBD2 (6 bases). The V gene's germline CDR1 is SGHTA and CDR2 FQGTGA. Trimming removed 2 bases from V and 7 bases from J, with 9 bases in between. This CDR3 has 12 amino acids. The CDR3 nucleotides are TGTGCCAGCAGCTTATTTGGGGGGGAGCAGTACTTC. As protein: CASSLFGGEQYF.

The chain carries TRBV18 and TRBJ2-1, with 16 nucleotides matching TRBD2. In germline, CDR1 is KGHSH, CDR2 LQKENI. The trim removed 0 bases at V and 5 bases at J, leaving 4 bases unmatched. The CDR3 has 18 amino acids. CDR3 region: CASSPPGLAGGFNNEQFF. The CDR3 coding sequence is TGTGCCAGCTCACCACCGGGACTAGCGGGAGGGTTTAACAATGAGCAGTTCTTC.

V is TRBV6-4 and J is TRBJ1-6; tentative D call: TRBD1 (6 bases). This CDR3 has 14 amino acids. The germline gives CDR1 MRHNA, CDR2 SNTAGT. V lost 5 bases to trimming and J lost 5 bases, with 10 bases between them. CDR3 nucleotides: TGTGCCAGCAGTTGGACAGCCGATAATTCACCCCTCCACTTT. This sequence encodes CASSWTADNSPLHF.

This rearrangement joins TRBV4-2 to TRBJ1-2, with TRBD1 as a possible D gene (6 bases). Trimming left V 0 bases short and J 5 bases short, with 7 bases between. Germline CDR1 is LGHNA and CDR2 is YNFKEQ. The CDR3 runs to 13 residues. CDR3 sequence (DNA): TGTGCCAGCAGCCAAGACAGGGGTTATGGCTACACCTTC. Amino acids: CASSQDRGYGYTF.

This clone showed up just a few times. V is TRBV4-1 and J is TRBJ2-7; 9 bases line up with TRBD1. Trimming cost V 1 base and J 2 bases; bases outside gene matches: 9. The CDR3 runs 17 residues. Germline values: CDR1 MGHRA, CDR2 YSYEKL. The CDR3 sequence is CASSQVLTGQGPYEQYF. The CDR3 DNA reads as TGCGCCAGCAGCCAAGTGTTGACGGGACAGGGACCCTACGAGCAGTACTTC.

The J gene is TRBJ2-7, the V gene TRBV5-4; 8 bases are a match to TRBD1. The CDR3 has 15 amino acids. CDR1 and CDR2 (germline): SGHNT, YYREEE (reference sequence). The V and J ends lost 5 bases and 5 bases, in that order; junction bases with no gene match: 12. CDR3 nucleotides: TGTGCCAGCAGTTCCTCCGGGACAGGACTAAACGAGCAGTACTTC. This sequence encodes CASSSSGTGLNEQYF.

There are a few counts of this clone. As DNA, the CDR3 is TGTGCCAGCCGACAGGGGAGGACTGAAGCTTTCTTT. This translates into CASRQGRTEAFF. The chain joins TRBV6-5 to TRBJ1-1; 8 bases map to TRBD1. Looked up from germline, CDR1 is MNHEY and CDR2 is SVGAGI. CDR3 length equals 12 residues. V trimming: 8 bases; J trimming: 5 bases; junction bases outside the gene matches: 4.

This chain joins TRBV10-3 and TRBJ2-2; D unresolved. Trimming shortened V by 0 bases and J by 9 bases, and 5 bases separated the two germline ends. CDR1 and CDR2 (germline): ENHRY, SYGVKD. The CDR3 consists of 12 residues. The CDR3 loop reads CAISESNRELFF. In DNA form, the CDR3 reads TGTGCCATCAGTGAGTCGAACAGGGAGCTGTTTTTT.

The chain recombines TRBV4-1 with TRBJ2-7, with TRBD2 identical over 8 bases. There are 15 residues in the CDR3. Germline V CDR1 and CDR2: MGHRA, YSYEKL. After removal of 3 bases from V and 2 bases from J, the junction contained 6 bases not matched to a gene. CDR3 sequence reads: CASSQATGRAYEQYF. CDR3 bases: TGCGCCAGCAGCCAGGCGACCGGGAGGGCCTACGAGCAGTACTTC.

The V call is TRBV5-4, the J call TRBJ1-6; D gene ambiguous. The germline V and J ends were trimmed by 3 bases and 7 bases, with 14 bases remaining between them. This CDR3 spans 15 amino acids. Germline values: CDR1 SGHNT, CDR2 YYREEE (reference sequence). As DNA, the CDR3 is TGTGCCAGCAGCTCCCTCCCTTTATCGAATTCACCCCTCCACTTT. It translates to CASSSLPLSNSPLHF.

The chain carries TRBV5-4 and TRBJ1-4; D may be TRBD1 (5 bases). CDR1 and CDR2 (germline): SGHNT, YYREEE (reference sequence). V was clipped by 0 bases and J by 8 bases, with 14 bases between them. This CDR3 has 15 residues. The CDR3 DNA reads TGTGCCAGCAGCTTGGGTGGAGGGGTAGGAGAAAAACTGTTTTTT. It specifies CASSLGGGVGEKLFF.

The gene calls are TRBV20-1 and TRBJ2-5; D remains unclear. Germline CDR1 is DFQATT and CDR2 is SNEGSKA (reference sequence). V dropped 8 bases and J dropped 2 bases, with 9 bases sitting between them. The CDR3 is 11 amino acids. This CDR3 reads CSSTRQETQYF. DNA of the CDR3: TGCAGTTCCACGAGACAAGAGACCCAGTACTTC.

The V call is TRBV7-9, the J call TRBJ2-3, with no clear D. Germline-derived CDR1 and CDR2 are SEHNR and FQNEAQ (reference sequence). This CDR3 contains 13 residues. V gave up 2 bases and J gave up 7 bases, with 10 bases separating them. The DNA for the CDR3 is TGTGCCAGCAGCTTACCTTGGCAAAATACGCAGTATTTT. Residues: CASSLPWQNTQYF.

The chain links TRBV9 to TRBJ2-5, with D possibly matching TRBD2 (5 bases). CDR1 and CDR2 (germline): SGDLS, YYNGEE. This CDR3 is 15 amino acids long. Trimming removed 0 bases at V and 5 bases at J, with 14 bases between. The CDR3 is CASSVDGLSYETQYF. DNA for the CDR3: TGTGCCAGCAGCGTAGACGGACTGTCATATGAGACCCAGTACTTC.

The V call is TRBV7-2, the J call TRBJ2-5; a weak D match, TRBD2 (6 bases). Germline loops: CDR1 SGHTA, CDR2 FQGNSA. The CDR3 is made up of 15 amino acids. Deletions cut 5 bases from V and 5 bases from J, with 18 bases between. In DNA, the CDR3 is TGTGCCAGCAGCGGAACCTCAGGGAGGAGGGAGACCCAGTACTTC. It yields the protein CASSGTSGRRETQYF.